This T cell receptor beta chain was obtained from a study of identifying expanded T cells in peripheral blood. Germline CDR1 SGHNT, CDR2 YYREEE (reference sequence). V dropped 4 bases and J dropped 1 base, with 8 bases sitting between them. There are 13 residues in the CDR3. Method: immunoSEQ multiplex PCR; TCRdb's copy keeps in-frame clones and lacks some. The sample includes about 89,000 clones, approximately 86% of them seen just once. This sequence originates from a person aged 18 to 70 in good health. The material sequenced was blood. The V gene is TRBV5-4, the J gene TRBJ2-5; D ambiguous. Here the CDR3 DNA reads TGTGCCAGCAGCCCCTGTTGCCAAGAGACCCAGTACTTC. As protein: CASSPCCQETQYF. The full variable domain, in which reference TRBV5-4 and TRBJ2-5 provide the parts outside the CDR3, is ETGVTQSPTHLIKTRGQQVTLRCSSQSGHNTVSWYQQALGQGPQFIFQYYREEENGRGNFPPRFSGLQFPNYSSELNVNALELDDSALYLCASSPCCQETQYFGPGTRLLVL.